This TCR beta chain derives from a study of vaccination effects on CD4 cells after COVID-19. The CDR3 runs 15 residues. V was pared by 1 base and J by 7 bases, with 6 bases of the junction left unmatched. Germline V CDR1 and CDR2: LGHDT, YNNKEL (reference sequence). ViraFEST used viral peptide pools to expand antigen-specific CD4+ T cells before sequencing. Culture lasted under 13 days before CD4+ T cell isolation. Participants each got two BNT162b2 or mRNA-1273 vaccine doses. Assay: immunoSEQ multiplex PCR; the TCRdb copy retains only in-frame clones and omits some. The table has around 81,000 clones, 60% to 85% seen once; the top ten hold about 1%. This clone was picked up a small number of times. The antigen is undetermined.

The rearrangement links TRBV3-1 (or the pseudogene TRBV3-2) to TRBJ1-2, with TRBD1 matching 10 bases. This specimen was CD4+ T cells from PBMCs cultured with HCoV-OC43 spike peptides, taken after COVID-19 vaccination. Indicated subset: HCoV-OC43 spike overlapping peptide pool stimulation. The clonotype was recovered from a human donor who received a COVID-19 vaccine. This CDR3 is CASSQGTGGGRGYTF. CDR3 nucleotides: TGTGCCAGCAGCCAAGGGACAGGGGGGGGGCGTGGCTACACCTTC.